This T cell receptor beta chain appears in the sequencing data of a study of molecular identifiers for immune sequencing clone quantification. Study results and limitations: A shared barcode on identical TCR molecules could lead to underestimated sizes for highly expanded clones. Over 99% of effector molecules, yet under 1% of naive-cell molecules, were held by clones above 20 RNA copies.

Naive CD8 T cell sorting was performed on the CD8+CD4-CCR7+CD45RA+ phenotype. Bulk TCR libraries were made with methods that had been previously described and with listed TCR primers. TCRdb redid the calling of the PCR reads with MiXCR, one entry per CDR3 protein. The table has about half a million distinct CDR3 sequences, roughly a fifth seen once. This clonotype was seen repeatedly, ten times or more. The antigen is undetermined. The trim removed 7 bases at V and 2 bases at J, leaving 16 bases unmatched. CDR3 size: 17 residues. CDR1 and CDR2 (germline): MNHEY, SVGAGI. The receptor was derived from a human donor in good health. Some libraries in this study had Jurkat cell RNA spiked in. The chain is built from TRBV6-5 and TRBJ2-5; TRBD1 matches at 7 bases. The sequencing sample was made of naive CD8+ T cells from blood, with Jurkat cell RNA spiked in. Subset noted: FACS-sorted CD8+CD4-CCR7+CD45RA+ naive T cells. CDR3 sequence (DNA): TGTGCCAGCAAAGTATACGGGTCCGGGACAGAGCAAGAGACCCAGTACTTC. Amino acid sequence: CASKVYGSGTEQETQYF.